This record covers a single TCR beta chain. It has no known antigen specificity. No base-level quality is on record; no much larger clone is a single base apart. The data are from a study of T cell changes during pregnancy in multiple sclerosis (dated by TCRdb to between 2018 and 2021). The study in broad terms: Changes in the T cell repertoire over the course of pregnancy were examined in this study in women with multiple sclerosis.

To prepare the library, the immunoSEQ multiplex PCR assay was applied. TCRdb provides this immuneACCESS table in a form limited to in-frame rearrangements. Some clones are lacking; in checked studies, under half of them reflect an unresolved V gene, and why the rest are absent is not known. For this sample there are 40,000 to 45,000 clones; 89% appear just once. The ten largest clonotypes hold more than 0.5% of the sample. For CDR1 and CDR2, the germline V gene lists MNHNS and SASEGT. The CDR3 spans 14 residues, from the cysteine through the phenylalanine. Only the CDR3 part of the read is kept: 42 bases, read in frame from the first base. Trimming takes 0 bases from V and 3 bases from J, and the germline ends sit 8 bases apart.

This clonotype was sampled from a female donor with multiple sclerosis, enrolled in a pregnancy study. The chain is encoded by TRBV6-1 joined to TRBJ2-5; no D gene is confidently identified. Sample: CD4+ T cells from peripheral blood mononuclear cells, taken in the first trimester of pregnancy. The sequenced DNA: TGTGCCAGCAGTGAAGCGCTCGCGGAAGAGACCCAGTACTTC. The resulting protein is CASSEALAEETQYF.